Below, 27 T cell receptor beta chains from the same sample are listed, as sequenced in a study of blood T cell repertoires in COVID-19. The method was immunoSEQ multiplex PCR; TCRdb's version includes in-frame clones alone and lacks a portion of them. The sample holds 150,000 to 170,000 clones, around 84% seen once. The sequencing input was PBMCs or T cells enriched from blood (not recorded which). The receptors were sampled from a man aged 45-60 years who had recovered from COVID-19.

This clone was seen only once. The chain couples TRBV3-1 (or the pseudogene TRBV3-2) to TRBJ2-3; 9 bases line up with TRBD1. Unmatched junction bases numbered 4, after V lost 5 bases and J lost 4 bases. Germline V gene data show CDR1 as LGHDT and CDR2 as YNNKEL (reference sequence). The CDR3 length is 14 residues. CDR3 residues: CASSFGQGPDTQYF. CDR3 coding DNA: TGTGCCAGCAGCTTCGGACAGGGGCCAGATACGCAGTATTTT.

This chain joins TRBV6-2 or TRBV6-3 and TRBJ1-5, with no clear D. Trimming removed 7 bases at V and 0 bases at J, with 40 bases between. Per the germline V gene, CDR1 is MNHEY and CDR2 is SVGEGT. CDR3 length equals 24 residues. The CDR3 sequence: CASTPSRYLSKSSDYSNSNQPQHF. CDR3 DNA: TGTGCCAGCACCCCTTCGAGATATCTATCCAAATCCTCGGACTATTCTAATAGCAATCAGCCCCAGCATTTT.

The chain recombines TRBV9 with TRBJ2-3, with no clear D. The V gene's germline CDR1 is SGDLS and CDR2 YYNGEE. This CDR3 contains 16 residues. V was clipped by 0 bases and J by 0 bases, with 11 bases between them. The DNA for the CDR3 is TGTGCCAGCAGCGTAGGTATCGGTTCTAGCACAGATACGCAGTATTTT. It translates to CASSVGIGSSTDTQYF.

The chain links TRBV2 to TRBJ1-2; 10 bases match TRBD1. CDR1 is SNHLY and CDR2 is FYNNEI in the germline V gene. V shed 5 bases and J 6 bases; nucleotides not matched to a gene: 6. The CDR3 sequence is 14 residues long. Here the CDR3 reads CASSKAGTGDGYTF. As DNA, the CDR3 is TGTGCCAGCAGTAAGGCCGGGACAGGGGATGGCTACACCTTC.

This chain links TRBV7-6 with TRBJ2-1; 9 nucleotides line up with TRBD2. The V gene's germline CDR1 is SGHVS and CDR2 FNYEAQ. V gave up 3 bases and J gave up 4 bases; unmatched junction bases: 4. The CDR3 contains 15 residues. CDR3 sequence: CASSLTSGPYNEQFF. DNA of the CDR3: TGTGCCAGCAGCTTGACTAGCGGACCTTACAATGAGCAGTTCTTC. Together with reference TRBV7-6 and TRBJ2-1, the CDR3 gives the full variable domain: GAGVSQSPRYKVTKRGQDVALRCDPISGHVSLYWYRQALGQGPEFLTYFNYEAQQDKSGLPNDRFSAERPEGSISTLTIQRTEQRDSAMYRCASSLTSGPYNEQFFGPGTRLTVL.

The chain combines TRBV7-2 with TRBJ2-3; 9 positions match TRBD2. The germline V gene has CDR1 SGHTA and CDR2 FQGNSA. V shed 5 bases, J shed 4 bases, and the junction held 7 bases outside the gene matches. This CDR3 comprises 15 residues. In DNA, the CDR3 is TGTGCCAGCAGCCCCCTAGCGGGGACAGCAGATACGCAGTATTTT. Amino acid sequence: CASSPLAGTADTQYF.

The CDR3 DNA follows: TGTGCCAGCTCACTAGACAGGGGTTCTGCGGGCTACACCTTC. Amino acid sequence: CASSLDRGSAGYTF. The chain recombines TRBV18 with TRBJ1-2, with 8 bases fitting TRBD1. From germline, CDR1 is KGHSH and CDR2 LQKENI. The CDR3 covers 14 residues. J was trimmed by 8 bases and V by 4 bases; bases with no gene match: 9.

The chain is built from TRBV6-1 and TRBJ1-2; tentatively, D is TRBD1 (6 bases). Per the germline V gene, CDR1 is MNHNS and CDR2 is SASEGT. CDR3 length: 15 amino acids. Trimming took off 3 bases at V and 4 bases at J, with 15 bases between the two ends. Written as DNA, the CDR3 is TGTGCCAGCAGTGAGGGACCCAGGGGCCCCTATGGCTACACCTTC. Protein: CASSEGPRGPYGYTF.

The chain has TRBV5-6 and TRBJ2-5; 8 bases are shared with TRBD1. The CDR3 contains 15 residues. Germline-derived CDR1 and CDR2 are SGHDT and YYEEEE. The ends lost 1 base at V and 5 bases at J; junction bases unmatched: 7. The chain's CDR3 is CASSLPDRVSETQYF. CDR3 nucleotide sequence: TGTGCCAGCAGCTTGCCGGACAGGGTTTCGGAGACCCAGTACTTC.

V gene TRBV5-4 combines with J gene TRBJ1-5; D is uncertain. Germline CDR1 reads SGHNT; CDR2 reads YYREEE (reference sequence). V lost 2 bases to trimming and J lost 4 bases, with 4 bases between them. The CDR3 sequence is 12 residues long. CDR3 amino acids: CASSFGNQPQHF. In DNA, the CDR3 is TGTGCCAGCAGCTTCGGGAATCAGCCCCAGCATTTT.

V gene TRBV7-6 combines with J gene TRBJ1-2, with 7 positions matching TRBD1. CDR3 length equals 13 residues. Germline CDR1 SGHVS, CDR2 FNYEAQ. The ends lost 0 bases at V and 6 bases at J; junction bases unmatched: 1. The CDR3 bases are TGTGCCAGCAGCTTAGCGACAGGGAATGGCTACACCTTC. This encodes CASSLATGNGYTF.

The chain is built from TRBV9 and TRBJ1-1; TRBD1 aligns across 9 bases. The V segment lost 3 bases and the J segment 6 bases; nucleotides outside the gene matches: 6. CDR3 length: 14 residues. Germline loops: CDR1 SGDLS, CDR2 YYNGEE. This chain's CDR3 is CASSGLTGGSEAFF. CDR3 coding DNA: TGTGCCAGCAGCGGCCTTACAGGGGGCTCTGAAGCTTTCTTT.

The chain couples TRBV7-9 to TRBJ2-1; 11 nucleotides agree with TRBD2. Germline V gives CDR1 SEHNR, CDR2 FQNEAQ (reference sequence). The CDR3 covers 15 residues. Germline trimming cut 5 bases from V and 2 bases from J; bases unmatched to any gene: 2. The CDR3 coding sequence is TGTGCCAGCAGCCCACTAGCGGGGGCCTACAATGAGCAGTTCTTC. Translating gives CASSPLAGAYNEQFF.

This chain joins TRBV5-1 and TRBJ2-1; 9 bases align to TRBD2. Per germline, CDR1 SGHRS and CDR2 YFSETQ. There are 18 residues in the CDR3. After removal of 4 bases from V and 4 bases from J, the junction contained 15 bases not matched to a gene. CDR3 amino acids: CASSLGVAGVRVYNEQFF. The CDR3 DNA is TGCGCCAGCAGCCTGGGGGTAGCGGGGGTAAGAGTTTACAATGAGCAGTTCTTC.

This chain connects TRBV20-1 to TRBJ2-7; no clear D. CDR1 and CDR2 (germline): DFQATT, SNEGSKA (reference sequence). The CDR3 has 11 residues. V shed 3 bases and J shed 4 bases, with 7 bases lying between them. CDR3 DNA: TGCAGTGCTAGTTCCCTATACGAGCAGTACTTC. It encodes CSASSLYEQYF.

V and J are TRBV29-1 and TRBJ2-1; 11 bases are shared with TRBD1. The germline V gene encodes CDR1 SQVTM and CDR2 ANQGSEA. CDR3 length equals 15 residues. V was clipped by 1 base and J by 8 bases; unmatched bases: 7. The DNA of the CDR3 is TGCAGCGTTGAAGGTCCGGGACAGGGGGTGGATGAGCAGTTCTTC. Translated: CSVEGPGQGVDEQFF.

V is TRBV5-5 and J is TRBJ2-1, with D maybe TRBD1 (5 bases). The CDR3 spans 15 residues. Trimming took off 1 base at V and 6 bases at J, with 14 bases between the two ends. Germline loops: CDR1 SGHKS, CDR2 YYEKEE (reference sequence). In DNA form, the CDR3 reads TGTGCCAGCAGCTTGAGGGGTCAAAGTAGCAATGAGCAGTTCTTC. Protein: CASSLRGQSSNEQFF.

This chain joins TRBV19 and TRBJ1-6; D is perhaps TRBD1 (5 bases). The CDR3 loop spans 12 amino acids. With 3 bases removed from V and 12 bases from J, the gap between germline ends came to 9 bases. Germline loops: CDR1 LNHDA, CDR2 SQIVND (reference sequence). CDR3: CASSIRAGPLHF. CDR3 DNA: TGTGCCAGTAGTATCAGGGCCGGACCCCTCCACTTT.

The chain links TRBV3-1 (or the pseudogene TRBV3-2) to TRBJ2-5; the match to TRBD1 covers 7 bases. Trimming at V came to 1 base and at J to 8 bases, leaving 7 bases not matched to a gene. This CDR3 region has 14 residues. CDR1 LGHDT and CDR2 YNNKEL come from the germline V gene (reference sequence). As DNA, the CDR3 is TGTGCCAGCAGCCAAGCGGACAGGCGGACAACCCAGTACTTC. This translates into CASSQADRRTTQYF.

This chain links TRBV30 with TRBJ2-7, with D possibly being TRBD1 (6 bases). CDR1 is GTSNPN, CDR2 SVGIG, per germline (reference sequence). V was trimmed by 3 bases and J by 5 bases, leaving 17 bases between them. The length of the CDR3 is 14 residues. The CDR3 loop is CAWSPEQGSHEQYF. Here the CDR3 DNA reads TGTGCCTGGAGCCCCGAACAGGGTTCCCACGAGCAGTACTTC.

The rearrangement links TRBV7-9 to TRBJ1-1; 8 bases fit TRBD1. The germline V gene has CDR1 SEHNR and CDR2 FQNEAQ (reference sequence). CDR3 length: 14 amino acids. The ends lost 8 bases at V and 1 base at J; junction bases unmatched: 6. The CDR3 sequence: CASGAGGRNTEAFF. CDR3 DNA: TGTGCCAGCGGGGCAGGGGGCCGGAACACTGAAGCTTTCTTT.

The J gene is TRBJ2-7, the V gene TRBV2, with D hard to call. Germline V gene lookup returns CDR1 SNHLY and CDR2 FYNNEI. V was trimmed by 6 bases and J by 2 bases, leaving 8 bases between them. CDR3 length equals 12 residues. The DNA for the CDR3 is TGTGCCAGCAGGGCCCTTGCCTACGAGCAGTACTTC. Residues: CASRALAYEQYF.

V and J are TRBV9 and TRBJ2-7; TRBD2 agrees at 8 bases. Looked up from germline, CDR1 is SGDLS and CDR2 is YYNGEE. The CDR3 loop spans 17 amino acids. With V trimmed by 0 bases and J by 4 bases, 12 bases remained unmatched. The CDR3 loop is CASSVGEAGAPFYEQYF. CDR3 DNA: TGTGCCAGCAGCGTAGGTGAAGCGGGGGCCCCTTTTTACGAGCAGTACTTC.

J is TRBJ1-5 and V is TRBV4-2; TRBD1 might be the D (6 bases). The CDR3 spans 15 residues. V dropped 1 base and J dropped 5 bases, with 12 bases sitting between them. In germline, CDR1 is LGHNA, CDR2 YNFKEQ. CDR3 DNA: TGTGCCAGCAGCCAAGTAGAACAGGGAGATCAGCCCCAGCATTTT. It encodes CASSQVEQGDQPQHF.

V usage is TRBV6-2 or TRBV6-3 and J usage is TRBJ2-1; TRBD2 agrees at 9 bases. Looked up from germline, CDR1 is MNHEY and CDR2 is SVGEGT. Trimming took 3 bases from V and 9 from J; bases not matched to a gene: 9. The CDR3 runs to 15 residues. The CDR3 protein is CASSYGRGGSIEQFF. The CDR3 DNA sequence: TGTGCCAGCAGTTATGGGCGGGGGGGATCTATTGAGCAGTTCTTC.

The chain is built from TRBV18 and TRBJ1-2; no firm D call. The CDR3 contains 14 residues. Per the germline V gene, CDR1 is KGHSH and CDR2 is LQKENI. Trimming took 3 bases from V and 8 from J, leaving 16 bases between them. The CDR3: CASSPLAESQGYTF. CDR3 bases: TGTGCCAGCTCACCTCTCGCAGAATCTCAAGGCTACACCTTC.

J is TRBJ2-3 and V is TRBV6-2 or TRBV6-3, with 8 bases aligning to TRBD1. The CDR3 spans 16 residues. Germline V lookup: CDR1 MNHEY, CDR2 SVGEGT. V lost 2 bases to trimming and J lost 1 base; unmatched junction nucleotides: 5. CDR3 in amino acids: CASSYDGRGRTDTQYF. The DNA of the CDR3 is TGTGCCAGCAGTTACGATGGCAGGGGGCGCACAGATACGCAGTATTTT.